The 2 T cell receptor beta chains presented below share a single source sample, sequenced in a study of blood T cells in healthy people across ages. The second PCR ran 7 to 11 cycles with a sample-barcoded 5' primer and J-beta primers. TCRdb called the 5' RACE reads again in MiXCR, with one record for every CDR3 protein. Of 1,800,000 or so distinct CDR3 sequences in the sample, approximately 40% are singletons; the top ten hold 23%. The sample comprised blood. The source is a human donor in good health.

This clonotype showed up just once. The chain couples TRBV29-1 to TRBJ2-2, with D tentatively TRBD2 (5 bases). V was shortened by 6 bases and J by 6 bases, with 17 bases between the two germline ends. The CDR3 is 14 residues long. Germline V lookup: CDR1 SQVTM, CDR2 ANQGSEA. The CDR3 spells CSVTGPLRAGELFF. The CDR3 coding sequence is TGCAGCGTGACCGGGCCTCTGAGGGCCGGGGAGCTGTTTTTT.

CDR3 in amino acids: CASSPTEAYGYTF. CDR3 nucleotides: TGTGCCAGCAGCCCGACAGAAGCCTATGGCTACACCTTC. The gene calls are TRBV28 and TRBJ1-2; D may be TRBD1 (5 bases). Germline V gene lookup returns CDR1 MDHEN and CDR2 SYDVKM. V was shortened by 6 bases and J by 4 bases, with 12 bases between the two germline ends. This CDR3 has 13 residues.